This is a list of T cell receptor beta chains from one sample in a study of cytomegalovirus exposure and HLA in healthy donors. TCRdb keeps only in-frame clones here, not all; method: immunoSEQ multiplex PCR. This sample yields about 150,000 clones, of which roughly four fifths are seen a single time; 1.8% belongs to the top ten. Sequenced: PBMCs. The receptors were sampled from a female donor in good health and CMV-seropositive. Both conserved end residues are part of each CDR3. A D gene is named only where the DNA matches it firmly. Clone size is stated in some rows and not others, as once, few, many or a class when expanded.

size | J | V | D | CDR3 | DNA
few | TRBJ2-2 | TRBV6-5 | TRBD1 | CASRTGTGDTGELFF | TGTGCCAGCAGAACCGGGACAGGGGACACCGGGGAGCTGTTTTTT
NA | TRBJ1-4 | TRBV6-5 | TRBD1 | CASSSGTGYEKLFF | TGTGCCAGCAGTTCCGGGACAGGGTATGAAAAACTGTTTTTT
NA | TRBJ2-2 | TRBV25-1 | TRBD1 | CASSELGGRTGELFF | TGTGCCAGCAGTGAATTAGGGGGCCGGACCGGGGAGCTGTTTTTT
NA | TRBJ1-2 | TRBV4-1 | NA | CASSQLGQVNYGYTF | TGCGCCAGCAGCCAACTCGGACAAGTTAACTATGGCTACACCTTC
NA | TRBJ2-2 | TRBV4-2 | TRBD2 | CASSPGTSRSNTGELFF | TGTGCCAGCAGCCCCGGGACTAGCCGCTCGAACACCGGGGAGCTGTTTTTT
NA | TRBJ2-3 | TRBV5-4 | TRBD2 | CASSPGLADADTQYF | TGTGCCAGCAGTCCGGGACTAGCGGATGCAGATACGCAGTATTTT
NA | TRBJ1-5 | TRBV28 | NA | CASRQGRSGQPQHF | TGTGCCAGCAGGCAGGGAAGGTCGGGTCAGCCCCAGCATTTT
NA | TRBJ2-7 | TRBV7-9 | NA | CASSLKGEDEQYF | TGTGCCAGCAGCTTGAAGGGAGAGGACGAGCAGTACTTC
NA | TRBJ1-5 | TRBV6-5 | NA | CASSQLRNQPQHF | TGTGCCAGTTCACAGCTACGTAATCAGCCCCAGCATTTT
NA | TRBJ2-7 | TRBV29-1 | NA | CSVVVAFYEQYF | TGCAGCGTTGTCGTGGCATTCTACGAGCAGTACTTC
NA | TRBJ2-3 | TRBV11-2 | TRBD2 | CASSSFVEGGSTDTQYF | TGTGCCAGCAGCTCGTTCGTCGAGGGAGGGAGCACAGATACGCAGTATTTT
NA | TRBJ2-7 | TRBV6-1 | NA | CATLNLRGATYEQYF | TGTGCCACCCTTAATCTACGGGGGGCGACCTACGAGCAGTACTTC
NA | TRBJ2-7 | TRBV6-6 | NA | CASSYSRYQVNYEQYF | TGTGCCAGCAGTTACTCGCGCTACCAAGTAAACTACGAGCAGTACTTC
NA | TRBJ1-2 | TRBV7-9 | NA | CASSLVGAKGYGYTF | TGTGCCAGCAGCTTAGTGGGAGCAAAGGGCTATGGCTACACCTTC
NA | TRBJ2-5 | TRBV19 | NA | CASSMGQKETQYF | TGTGCCAGTAGTATGGGGCAGAAAGAGACCCAGTACTTC
NA | TRBJ2-7 | TRBV28 | NA | CASSLEGYEQYF | TGTGCCAGCAGTTTGGAGGGTTACGAGCAGTACTTC
few | TRBJ2-5 | TRBV28 | NA | CASSPTGKYQETQYF | TGTGCCAGCAGTCCCACAGGGAAGTACCAAGAGACCCAGTACTTC
NA | TRBJ2-1 | TRBV19 | TRBD1 | CASSIGTVGNEQFF | TGTGCCAGTAGTATTGGGACAGTTGGGAATGAGCAGTTCTTC
NA | TRBJ1-1 | TRBV5-1 | NA | CASSRSGGANTEAFF | TGCGCCAGCAGTCGGTCAGGAGGGGCGAACACTGAAGCTTTCTTT
NA | TRBJ2-2 | TRBV10-1 | NA | CASSESQSGELFF | TGCGCCAGCAGTGAGTCACAGTCTGGGGAGCTGTTTTTT
NA | TRBJ2-7 | TRBV29-1 | TRBD1 | CSVWTGGYYEQYF | TGCAGCGTCTGGACAGGGGGTTACTACGAGCAGTACTTC
NA | TRBJ2-7 | TRBV7-8 | TRBD1 | CASSLDRNYEQYF | TGTGCCAGCAGCTTGGACAGGAACTACGAGCAGTACTTC
NA | TRBJ2-7 | TRBV11-2 | NA | CASSSTYEQYF | TGTGCCAGCAGCTCCACCTACGAGCAGTACTTC
NA | TRBJ1-3 | TRBV6-5 | NA | CASRDPGSGNTIYF | TGTGCCAGCAGAGACCCCGGGAGCGGAAACACCATATATTTT
NA | TRBJ2-5 | TRBV6-5 | NA | CASSYSPGDETQYF | TGTGCCAGCAGTTACTCGCCCGGGGATGAGACCCAGTACTTC
NA | TRBJ2-1 | TRBV7-7 | TRBD2 | CASSQGTSGSIYNEQFF | TGTGCCAGCAGCCAGGGGACTAGCGGGAGCATCTACAATGAGCAGTTCTTC
few | TRBJ1-1 | TRBV5-1 | NA | CASSQQTGNTEAFF | TGCGCCAGCAGCCAACAGACAGGGAACACTGAAGCTTTCTTT
NA | TRBJ2-2 | TRBV6-5 | TRBD1 | CASSHGQVNTGELFF | TGTGCCAGCAGTCACGGACAGGTGAACACCGGGGAGCTGTTTTTT
NA | TRBJ1-2 | TRBV5-1 | TRBD1 | CASSPWTGGYVDGYTF | TGCGCCAGCAGCCCTTGGACAGGGGGCTATGTAGATGGCTACACCTTC
NA | TRBJ1-1 | TRBV7-9 | NA | CASSLQNLNTEAFF | TGTGCCAGCAGCTTACAGAACCTGAACACTGAAGCTTTCTTT
NA | TRBJ2-7 | TRBV7-2 | TRBD2 | CASSLGAGGSYEQYF | TGTGCCAGCAGCTTAGGGGCGGGGGGATCCTACGAGCAGTACTTC
NA | TRBJ2-6 | TRBV6-5 | NA | CASSYGGSVRVLTF | TGTGCCAGCAGTTACGGGGGGAGCGTACGGGTCCTGACTTTC
NA | TRBJ2-1 | TRBV25-1 | TRBD1 | CASRKTQTGGNRNEQFF | TGTGCCAGCAGGAAAACACAGACAGGGGGCAACCGCAATGAGCAGTTCTTC
NA | TRBJ2-1 | TRBV7-3 | TRBD2 | CASSLGLAKYNEQFF | TGTGCCAGCAGCTTGGGACTAGCCAAGTACAATGAGCAGTTCTTC
NA | TRBJ2-7 | TRBV29-1 | TRBD2 | CSASALGGYEQYF | TGCAGCGCCTCGGCCCTGGGGGGGTACGAGCAGTACTTC
NA | TRBJ2-7 | TRBV5-1 | NA | CASSLLPGHLAPAYF | TGCGCCAGCAGCTTGCTACCGGGACACCTGGCCCCCGCATACTTC
NA | TRBJ1-5 | TRBV19 | TRBD1 | CATNRDRGTYSNQPQHF | TGTGCCACTAACCGGGACAGGGGGACTTATAGCAATCAGCCCCAGCATTTT
NA | TRBJ1-4 | TRBV6-1 | NA | CASSDSGANEKLFF | TGTGCCAGCAGTGATAGTGGTGCTAATGAAAAACTGTTTTTT
NA | TRBJ2-5 | TRBV5-1 | NA | CASSTSQGLVETQYF | TGCGCCAGTAGTACTAGCCAGGGCTTGGTGGAGACCCAGTACTTC
few | TRBJ1-1 | TRBV6-1 | NA | CASSVLRGNTEAFF | TGTGCCAGCAGTGTCCTCAGGGGTAACACTGAAGCTTTCTTT
NA | TRBJ2-3 | TRBV21-1 | NA | CASSKAKIYSGRDTQYF | TGTGCCAGCAGCAAAGCAAAGATCTATAGCGGGAGGGATACGCAGTATTTT
NA | TRBJ1-5 | TRBV7-9 | NA | CSSSRSNQPQHF | TGTTCCAGCAGTCGTAGCAATCAGCCCCAGCATTTT
NA | TRBJ1-3 | TRBV6-6 | TRBD1 | CASRDRGREGTIYF | TGTGCCAGCAGGGACAGGGGGCGCGAGGGCACCATATATTTT
NA | TRBJ2-1 | TRBV7-2 | TRBD2 | CASSFGTIRSSYNEQFF | TGTGCCAGCAGCTTCGGGACTATTCGGAGCTCCTACAATGAGCAGTTCTTC
NA | TRBJ1-5 | TRBV29-1 | TRBD1 | CSVDRGLQPQHF | TGCAGCGTTGACAGGGGGCTTCAGCCCCAGCATTTT
NA | TRBJ1-2 | TRBV18 | NA | CASSPGRKKPGYTF | TGTGCCAGCTCACCAGGGAGAAAGAAGCCTGGCTACACCTTC
NA | TRBJ2-7 | TRBV7-9 | TRBD2 | CSSSLGRDEQYF | TGTTCCAGCAGCTTAGGGAGGGACGAGCAGTACTTC
NA | TRBJ2-1 | TRBV7-9 | TRBD2 | CASSTQRGEQFF | TGTGCCAGCAGCACCCAGCGGGGAGAGCAGTTCTTC
few | TRBJ2-7 | TRBV29-1 | NA | CSVGDAPYEQYF | TGCAGCGTTGGAGACGCGCCCTACGAGCAGTACTTC
NA | TRBJ1-2 | TRBV5-1 | TRBD1 | CASSQGQGVGYTF | TGCGCCAGCAGCCAAGGACAGGGGGTCGGCTACACCTTC
NA | TRBJ1-3 | TRBV4-1 | TRBD1 | CASSQDTGTAYSGNTTYF | TGCGCCAGCAGCCAAGATACGGGGACAGCGTACTCTGGAAACACCACATATTTT
NA | TRBJ1-1 | TRBV11-2 | NA | CASSLAPAATEAFF | TGTGCCAGCAGCTTAGCCCCCGCGGCCACTGAAGCTTTCTTT
NA | TRBJ1-1 | TRBV29-1 | TRBD1 | CSVEHIGQGTFF | TGCAGCGTCGAACATATTGGACAGGGGACTTTCTTT
NA | TRBJ1-1 | TRBV10-3 | TRBD1 | CAISDQGQRTEAFF | TGTGCCATCAGTGACCAGGGACAGCGCACTGAAGCTTTCTTT
NA | TRBJ1-5 | TRBV4-1 | TRBD1 | CASSQSGQGVGKSNQPQHF | TGCGCCAGCAGCCAATCGGGACAGGGAGTGGGGAAAAGCAATCAGCCCCAGCATTTT
NA | TRBJ2-7 | TRBV6-6 | NA | CASSGRLEAPYEQYF | TGTGCCAGCAGTGGCCGACTAGAAGCCCCCTACGAGCAGTACTTC
NA | TRBJ1-4 | TRBV5-1 | NA | CASSLGQGEEKLFF | TGCGCCAGCAGCTTGGGTCAGGGTGAGGAAAAACTGTTTTTT
NA | TRBJ2-3 | TRBV9 | NA | CASSVAGSTDTQYF | TGTGCCAGCAGCGTAGCCGGTAGCACAGATACGCAGTATTTT
NA | TRBJ2-5 | TRBV18 | NA | CASSSDSQETQYF | TGTGCCAGCAGCTCGGACAGCCAAGAGACCCAGTACTTC